The 24 T cell receptor beta chains presented below share a single source sample, sequenced in a study of cytomegalovirus exposure and HLA in healthy donors (dated by TCRdb to about 2017). Library generation was performed with the immunoSEQ multiplex PCR assay. For the multiplex PCR, a mixture combining 60 forward primers for TCR Vbeta segments and 13 reverse primers for TCR Jbeta segments was used. The source is immuneACCESS, and TCRdb retained only in-frame sequences with V and J called. Part of the clones is not carried over; for the studies checked, unresolved V genes explain less than half of this, and the remainder is unexplained. Counted in this sample were roughly 190,000 clones; 79% of them appeared once. The ten most abundant clones make up approximately 2.2% of the sample. The sequenced material came from PBMCs. The receptors come from a woman aged 45-65 years in good health and CMV-seronegative.

The genes are TRBV6-5 and TRBJ2-1; D is perhaps TRBD1 (6 bases). V was clipped by 2 bases and J by 5 bases, with 10 bases between them. The CDR3 has 14 amino acids. Germline V gene lookup returns CDR1 MNHEY and CDR2 SVGAGI. CDR3: CASSYEGTNNEQFF. The CDR3 DNA is TGTGCCAGCAGTTACGAAGGGACAAACAATGAGCAGTTCTTC.

This clone is a singleton in its sample. This chain joins TRBV11-2 and TRBJ2-1; 10 bases align to TRBD1. CDR3 length: 14 amino acids. The V gene's germline CDR1 is SGHAT and CDR2 FQNNGV. The V segment lost 3 bases and the J segment 8 bases; nucleotides outside the gene matches: 4. The CDR3 loop is CASSFGDRGHEQFF. The DNA for the CDR3 is TGTGCCAGCAGCTTCGGGGACAGGGGCCATGAGCAGTTCTTC.

This clone was seen a single time. This chain uses TRBV6-5 with TRBJ2-6, with D possibly TRBD2 on 5 matching bases. Trimming shortened V by 3 bases and J by 4 bases, and 13 bases separated the two germline ends. This CDR3 is built from 16 residues. Germline V gene sequence: CDR1 MNHEY, CDR2 SVGAGI. DNA of the CDR3: TGTGCCAGCAGTTATCGGACTGGGAACGGGGCCAACGTCCTGACTTTC. Amino acid sequence: CASSYRTGNGANVLTF.

The chain employs TRBV20-1 and TRBJ2-7, with TRBD1 as a possible D gene (6 bases). This CDR3 contains 11 residues. CDR1 and CDR2 (germline): DFQATT, SNEGSKA (reference sequence). The V and J ends lost 6 bases and 5 bases respectively, with 11 bases between them. The CDR3 spells CSARDKNEQYF. DNA for the CDR3: TGCAGTGCCAGGGACAAGAACGAGCAGTACTTC.

The chain carries TRBV7-9 and TRBJ1-6; D uncertain. Looked up from germline, CDR1 is SEHNR and CDR2 is FQNEAQ (reference sequence). The CDR3 spans 14 residues. V lost 1 base, J lost 6 bases, and 7 bases lay in between. This chain's CDR3 is CASSLGHINSPLHF. The DNA of the CDR3 is TGTGCCAGCAGCTTAGGGCACATTAATTCACCCCTCCACTTT.

The chain is built from TRBV15 and TRBJ2-2; 9 nucleotides agree with TRBD1. Germline V gene sequence: CDR1 LNHNV, CDR2 YYDKDF (reference sequence). Unmatched junction bases numbered 4, after V lost 9 bases and J lost 2 bases. This CDR3 region has 14 residues. The CDR3 sequence is CATMDRGNTGELFF. CDR3 nucleotide sequence: TGTGCCACTATGGACAGGGGTAACACCGGGGAGCTGTTTTTT.

This chain joins TRBV18 and TRBJ1-5; D is possibly TRBD1 (5 bases). Trimming removed 3 bases at V and 4 bases at J, with 10 bases between. The germline CDR1 and CDR2 sequences are KGHSH and LQKENI. The CDR3 covers 14 residues. This chain's CDR3 is CASSPGRGNQPQHF. The CDR3 DNA sequence: TGTGCCAGCTCACCTGGACGGGGGAATCAGCCCCAGCATTTT. The whole variable domain, remainder taken from reference TRBV18 and TRBJ1-5, is NAGVMQNPRHLVRRRGQEARLRCSPMKGHSHVYWYRQLPEEGLKFMVYLQKENIIDESGMPKERFSAEFPKEGPSILRIQQVVRGDSAAYFCASSPGRGNQPQHFGDGTRLSIL.

This sequence joins TRBV28 and TRBJ2-7; 8 bases map to TRBD1. V gave up 6 bases and J gave up 7 bases; unmatched junction bases: 11. Per the germline V gene, CDR1 is MDHEN and CDR2 is SYDVKM. The CDR3 sequence is 14 residues long. The CDR3 reads CASRDRTGQREQYF. CDR3 DNA sequence: TGTGCCAGCAGGGACCGGACAGGGCAGCGGGAGCAGTACTTC.

The CDR3 is CASSFRTGGYEQYF. The CDR3 DNA follows: TGTGCCAGCAGTTTTAGGACAGGGGGCTACGAGCAGTACTTC. The chain has TRBV5-6 and TRBJ2-5, with 10 positions matching TRBD1. The DNA end is a closer match to TRBJ2-7, so the J assignment may be wrong. The CDR3 runs to 14 residues. Per germline, CDR1 SGHDT and CDR2 YYEEEE.

The chain combines TRBV28 with TRBJ1-3; possible D gene TRBD1, 5 bases. The CDR3 consists of 16 residues. The germline V gene encodes CDR1 MDHEN and CDR2 SYDVKM. Trimming left V 6 bases short and J 4 bases short, with 19 bases between. The CDR3 DNA is TGTGCCAGCAGCATCCGCGGGGCTTTAGCGGGAAACACCATATATTTT. Translating gives CASSIRGALAGNTIYF. Full variable domain (rest looked up from reference TRBV28 and TRBJ1-3): DVKVTQSSRYLVKRTGEKVFLECVQDMDHENMFWYRQDPGLGLRLIYFSYDVKMKEKGDIPEGYSVSREKKERFSLILESASTNQTSMYLCASSIRGALAGNTIYFGEGSWLTVV.

V gene TRBV2 combines with J gene TRBJ2-5; D is ambiguous. The last part of the DNA fits TRBJ2-7 better; the J call may be wrong. This CDR3 comprises 13 residues. Germline V gives CDR1 SNHLY, CDR2 FYNNEI. CDR3 sequence (DNA): TGTGCCAGCAGTGTTAGCTTAGTAGGCGAGCAGTACTTC. Amino acids: CASSVSLVGEQYF.

The J gene is TRBJ2-3, the V gene TRBV7-9; D not resolved. CDR1 and CDR2 (germline): SEHNR, FQNEAQ (reference sequence). V was cut by 3 bases and J by 2 bases, with 6 bases left in between. The CDR3 covers 13 residues. The CDR3 sequence is CASSFLLTDTQYF. The CDR3 DNA sequence: TGTGCCAGCAGCTTTTTACTCACAGATACGCAGTATTTT.

The V gene is TRBV4-3, the J gene TRBJ1-1; D is uncertain. The germline CDR1 and CDR2 sequences are LGHNA and YSLEER. The V and J ends lost 0 bases and 1 base respectively, with 12 bases between them. The CDR3 spans 16 residues. The CDR3 region has the DNA TGCGCCAGCAGCCAAGAGGTAGCAGGAGGGAACACTGAAGCTTTCTTT. It encodes CASSQEVAGGNTEAFF.

This clone was seen just once. The chain uses TRBV7-9 and TRBJ2-1, with unresolved D. Germline lookup yields CDR1 SEHNR and CDR2 FQNEAQ (reference sequence). The CDR3 runs to 16 residues. The germline V and J ends were trimmed by 5 bases and 0 bases, with 14 bases remaining between them. CDR3 residues: CASSPSRLPSYNEQFF. In nucleotides, the CDR3 is TGTGCCAGCAGCCCCTCGAGGCTCCCCTCCTACAATGAGCAGTTCTTC.

In the case of this clone: This sample includes further DNA sequences coding for the same CDR3. The chain combines TRBV2 with TRBJ2-6; D ambiguous. V gave up 8 bases and J gave up 0 bases, with 8 bases separating them. The CDR3 loop spans 14 amino acids. Germline lookup yields CDR1 SNHLY and CDR2 FYNNEI. The CDR3 protein is CASRRDSGANVLTF. The CDR3 bases are TGTGCCAGCCGTCGCGACTCTGGGGCCAACGTCCTGACTTTC.

This chain uses TRBV7-8 with TRBJ2-3, with D possibly matching TRBD2 (6 bases). This CDR3 has 17 amino acids. CDR1 SGHVS and CDR2 FQNEAQ come from the germline V gene. V lost 5 bases and J lost 0, with 18 bases in between. As DNA, the CDR3 is TGTGCCAGCAGCCCAAGGGACTGGCAATTGAGCACAGATACGCAGTATTTT. Its translation is CASSPRDWQLSTDTQYF.

The chain combines TRBV28 with TRBJ2-2; a weak D match, TRBD2 (5 bases). Germline V lookup: CDR1 MDHEN, CDR2 SYDVKM. The germline V and J ends were trimmed by 6 bases and 7 bases, with 15 bases remaining between them. The CDR3 has 14 amino acids. The CDR3 DNA sequence: TGTGCCAGCAGCCATTTGAAGGAGGTCGGGGAGCTGTTTTTT. It specifies CASSHLKEVGELFF.

The CDR3: CASSEVAGSHEQYF. Written as DNA, the CDR3 is TGTGCCAGCAGTGAAGTTGCAGGGTCCCACGAGCAGTACTTC. The genes are TRBV6-1 and TRBJ2-5, with a tentative D call TRBD1 (5 bases). The J call may be faulty, since TRBJ2-7 better matches the DNA end. This CDR3 is built from 14 residues. In germline, CDR1 is MNHNS, CDR2 SASEGT.

The chain links TRBV27 to TRBJ1-1, with D unclear. The CDR3 is 15 residues long. The V gene's germline CDR1 is MNHEY and CDR2 SMNVEV (reference sequence). Trimming pared 0 bases from V and 4 bases from J, leaving 12 bases between. The CDR3 nucleotides read TGTGCCAGCAGTTTATCGTATCCCCTGAGCACTGAAGCTTTCTTT. This encodes CASSLSYPLSTEAFF.

Here the CDR3 reads CASSLSGTAGTGELFF. The CDR3 region has the DNA TGTGCCAGCAGCTTATCCGGGACCGCGGGGACCGGGGAGCTGTTTTTT. J is TRBJ2-2 and V is TRBV7-9; possibly TRBD2 for D (6 bases). Per the germline V gene, CDR1 is SEHNR and CDR2 is FQNEAQ (reference sequence). CDR3 length equals 16 residues. Trimming shortened V by 2 bases and J by 5 bases, and 15 bases separated the two germline ends.

The chain joins TRBV10-2 to TRBJ2-1, with 7 bases fitting TRBD2. The CDR3 is 15 residues long. Looked up from germline, CDR1 is WSHSY and CDR2 is SAAADI. With 6 bases clipped from V and 0 bases from J, the junction kept 5 bases outside the gene matches. Written as DNA, the CDR3 is TGCGCCAGCAGAGTGCGGGAGAGCTCCTACAATGAGCAGTTCTTC. It codes for CASRVRESSYNEQFF.

This clone has just a few counts. This sequence joins TRBV11-2 and TRBJ2-7, with 13 bases fitting TRBD2. Germline V gene lookup returns CDR1 SGHAT and CDR2 FQNNGV. J gave up 0 bases and V 4 bases, and 6 bases lay outside the gene matches. CDR3 length equals 17 residues. CDR3 region: CASSWTSGGGTSYEQYF. The CDR3 coding sequence is TGTGCCAGCAGCTGGACTAGCGGGGGCGGAACCTCCTACGAGCAGTACTTC.

The chain uses TRBV6-5 and TRBJ1-4, with 7 bases fitting TRBD1. The germline V gene has CDR1 MNHEY and CDR2 SVGAGI. The CDR3 extends over 14 amino acids. V lost 6 bases, J lost 7 bases, and 8 bases stayed unmatched. The DNA for the CDR3 is TGTGCCAGCAGCCTGGTAGGGGACAGTGAAAAACTGTTTTTT. Translation: CASSLVGDSEKLFF.

J is TRBJ1-1 and V is TRBV6-6; D is unresolved. The CDR3 totals 11 residues. The V gene's germline CDR1 is MNHNY and CDR2 SVGAGI (reference sequence). V shed 6 bases and J shed 3 bases, with 5 bases lying between them. CDR3 nucleotides: TGTGCCAGCAGCTTCGACACTGAAGCTTTCTTT. Translation: CASSFDTEAFF.